Listed below are T cell receptor beta chains from one sample, sequenced in a study of molecular identifiers for immune sequencing clone quantification. TCRdb re-analysed the PCR reads in MiXCR, keeping a single row per CDR3 protein. Here the sample spans about 510,000 distinct CDR3 sequences, under 30% being singletons. Sequencing was done on a sample of naive CD8+ T cells from blood, with Jurkat cell RNA spiked in. Every receptor here comes from a human donor in good health. Some libraries in this study had Jurkat cell RNA spiked in. The CDR3 runs from the conserved cysteine through the conserved F or W. A D gene is named only where the DNA matches it firmly. Expanded clones are given a class, and other clones once, few, many or no size at all.

D gene | J gene | clone size | V gene | CDR3 DNA | CDR3 protein
. | TRBJ2-1 | many | TRBV30 | TGTGCCTGGAGTGTAGGAAGTAGCTCCTACAATGAGCAGTTCTTC | CAWSVGSSSYNEQFF
. | TRBJ2-7 | many | TRBV7-9 | TGTGCCAGCAGCTCCCTCTTGTCACCCGAGCAGTACTTC | CASSSLLSPEQYF
TRBD1 | TRBJ2-7 | . | TRBV19 | TGTGCCAGTAGTATTTCGTCAGGGGGTTTCTACGAGCAGTACTTC | CASSISSGGFYEQYF
. | TRBJ1-1 | many | TRBV4-3 | TGCGCCAGCAGCCGTCCCCACGGGGCGAACACTGAAGCTTTCTTT | CASSRPHGANTEAFF
. | TRBJ1-5 | . | TRBV23-1 | TGCGCCAGCAGTCAATGGGCGGCGCACCCTAGCAATCAGCCCCAGCATTTT | CASSQWAAHPSNQPQHF
TRBD2 | TRBJ2-3 | . | TRBV28 | TGTGCCAGCAGTTACAGGACTAGCGGATATACTAGCACAGATACGCAGTATTTT | CASSYRTSGYTSTDTQYF
. | TRBJ2-7 | many | TRBV7-2 | TGTGCCAGCAGCTTGGCGGGATCGGGCGAGCAGTACTTC | CASSLAGSGEQYF
. | TRBJ1-1 | many | TRBV18 | TGTGCCAGCTCATCAATTGGGACTGAAGCTTTCTTT | CASSSIGTEAFF
TRBD2 | TRBJ2-5 | many | TRBV7-9 | TGTGCCAGCAGCTTAAGCCTAGCGGGAGAACAAGAGACCCAGTACTTC | CASSLSLAGEQETQYF
TRBD2 | TRBJ2-1 | . | TRBV6-2/TRBV6-3 | TGTGCCAGCAGTTACCCTCCCGGGACTAGCGGGATAGGTGAGCAGCTCTTC | CASSYPPGTSGIGEQLF
TRBD2 | TRBJ2-3 | many | TRBV19 | TGTGCCAGTAGTATATCAGCGGGACCCACAGATACGCAGTATTTT | CASSISAGPTDTQYF
TRBD1 | TRBJ2-1 | . | TRBV7-9 | TGTGCCAGCAGCGACAGGGGCAATGAGCAGTTCTTC | CASSDRGNEQFF
. | TRBJ2-7 | few | TRBV4-1 | TGCGCCAGCAGCCAAGATCCAGGACAGAGGGAGTACTTC | CASSQDPGQREYF
TRBD2 | TRBJ2-7 | few | TRBV4-1 | TGCGCCAGCAGCCAATTCCATGCCCCAGCGGGGGGGCACTACGAGCAGTACTTC | CASSQFHAPAGGHYEQYF
. | TRBJ2-1 | . | TRBV7-3 | TGTGCCAGCAGCTTAACCAGGGTAGATGAGCAGTTCTTC | CASSLTRVDEQFF
TRBD2 | TRBJ2-3 | many | TRBV7-9 | TGTGCCAGCAGCACGACCACTAGCGGGGCTTACACAGATACGCAGTATTTT | CASSTTTSGAYTDTQYF
. | TRBJ2-1 | few | TRBV20-1 | TGCAGTGCTAGAGCGAGCGGAGCCCTTTACAATGAGCAGTTCTTC | CSARASGALYNEQFF
. | TRBJ2-7 | few | TRBV9 | TGTGCCAGCAGCGTAGAAGACTACCAATACGAGCAGTACTTC | CASSVEDYQYEQYF
. | TRBJ1-5 | few | TRBV20-1 | TGCAGTGCTAGAGAATTGCTGGGGCAGCCCCAGCATTTT | CSARELLGQPQHF
TRBD1 | TRBJ2-1 | . | TRBV20-1 | TGCAGTGCTGAGCTCGGACAGGGTGGAAAATTGAATGAGCAGTTCTTC | CSAELGQGGKLNEQFF
. | TRBJ2-3 | . | TRBV3-1 | TGTGCCAGCAGCCGGACTGGAGGTCCAGATACGCGGTATTTT | CASSRTGGPDTRYF
. | TRBJ2-7 | . | TRBV7-9 | TGTGCCAGCTGCCCGCCAACGGAGGCCTACGAGCAGTACTTC | CASCPPTEAYEQYF
. | TRBJ2-1 | . | TRBV27 | TGTGCCAGCAGTTTACGAGGGAGCCTTAATGAGCAGTTCTTC | CASSLRGSLNEQFF
. | TRBJ2-7 | few | TRBV5-6 | TGTGCCAGCCGACTTGGGCAGGGTGGTTACGAGCAGTACTTC | CASRLGQGGYEQYF
. | TRBJ2-7 | few | TRBV7-6 | TGTGCCAGCAGCACCGGTTGGGGGGCGACCTACGAGCAGTACTTC | CASSTGWGATYEQYF
TRBD1 | TRBJ2-1 | many | TRBV4-1 | TGCGCCAGCAGCCAGAGACAGGGGATTCTAAATGAGCAGTTCTTC | CASSQRQGILNEQFF
. | TRBJ2-5 | . | TRBV29-1 | TGCAGCGTTGAAGAACAGGGCATAAGAACCCAGTACTTC | CSVEEQGIRTQYF
. | TRBJ1-2 | . | TRBV3-1 | TGTGCCAGCAGCCAACGTCGACAGGACTATGGCTACACCTTC | CASSQRRQDYGYTF
. | TRBJ2-5 | few | TRBV12-3/TRBV12-4 | TGTGCCAGCAGTGGGGACCCAGCGAGATTTGACCAAGAGACCCAGTACTTC | CASSGDPARFDQETQYF